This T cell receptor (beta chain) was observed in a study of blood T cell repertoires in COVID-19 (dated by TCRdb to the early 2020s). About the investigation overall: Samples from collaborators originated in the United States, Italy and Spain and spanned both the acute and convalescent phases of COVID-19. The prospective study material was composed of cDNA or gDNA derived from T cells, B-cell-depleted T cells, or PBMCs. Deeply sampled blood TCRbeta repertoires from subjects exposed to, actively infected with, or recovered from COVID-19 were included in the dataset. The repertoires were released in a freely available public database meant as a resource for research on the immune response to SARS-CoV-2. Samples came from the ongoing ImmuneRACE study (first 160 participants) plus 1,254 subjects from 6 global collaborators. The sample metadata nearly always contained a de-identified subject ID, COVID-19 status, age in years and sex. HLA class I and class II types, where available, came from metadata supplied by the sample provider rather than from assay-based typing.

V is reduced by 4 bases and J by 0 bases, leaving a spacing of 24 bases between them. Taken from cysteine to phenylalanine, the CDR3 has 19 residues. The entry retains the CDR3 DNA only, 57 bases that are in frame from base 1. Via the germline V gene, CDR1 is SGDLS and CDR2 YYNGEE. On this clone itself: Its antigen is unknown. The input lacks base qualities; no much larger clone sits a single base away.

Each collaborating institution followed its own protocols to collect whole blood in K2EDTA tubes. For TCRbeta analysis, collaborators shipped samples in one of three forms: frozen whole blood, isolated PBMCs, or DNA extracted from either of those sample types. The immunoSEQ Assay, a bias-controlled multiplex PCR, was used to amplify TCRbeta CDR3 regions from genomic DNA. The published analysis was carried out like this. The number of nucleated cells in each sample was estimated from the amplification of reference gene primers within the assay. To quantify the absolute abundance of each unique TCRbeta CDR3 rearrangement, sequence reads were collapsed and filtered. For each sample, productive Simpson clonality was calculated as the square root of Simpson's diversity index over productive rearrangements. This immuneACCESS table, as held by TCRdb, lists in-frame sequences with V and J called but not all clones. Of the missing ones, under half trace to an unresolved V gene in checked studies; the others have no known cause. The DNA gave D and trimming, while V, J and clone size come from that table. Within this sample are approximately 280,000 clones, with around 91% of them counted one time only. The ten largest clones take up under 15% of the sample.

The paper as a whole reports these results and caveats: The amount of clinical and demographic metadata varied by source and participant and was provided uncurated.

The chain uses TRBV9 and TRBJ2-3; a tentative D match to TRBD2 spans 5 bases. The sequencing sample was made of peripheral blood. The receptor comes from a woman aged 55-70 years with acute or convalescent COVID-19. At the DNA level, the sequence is TGTGCCAGCAGCAACCCCCAACGGGTGGAGGAAGGAAGCACAGATACGCAGTATTTT. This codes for CASSNPQRVEEGSTDTQYF.